Following are 24 T cell receptor beta chains from one sample sequenced in a study of cytomegalovirus exposure and HLA in healthy donors. The PCR used 60 Vbeta and 13 Jbeta primers. Clones were sequenced by immunoSEQ multiplex PCR, and TCRdb holds only the in-frame ones, with some missing. The sample includes about 56,000 clones, around 83% seen only once; the top ten take 1.5% to 2%. The source material was PBMCs. The source of these receptors is a man aged 35 to 55 in good health and CMV-seronegative.

This clone has a single count. The chain combines TRBV6-5 with TRBJ1-5; maybe TRBD1 (6 bases). The V gene's germline CDR1 is MNHEY and CDR2 SVGAGI. V lost 5 bases to trimming and J lost 6 bases, with 11 bases between them. The CDR3 spans 13 residues. The CDR3 coding sequence is TGTGCCAGCAGTCAGAGGGGGGGTCAGCCCCAGCATTTT. Residues: CASSQRGGQPQHF.

The rearrangement joins TRBV15 to TRBJ2-5; D is uncertain. Trimming shortened V by 0 bases and J by 5 bases, and 10 bases separated the two germline ends. The germline gives CDR1 LNHNV, CDR2 YYDKDF (reference sequence). The CDR3 has 14 amino acids. The CDR3 DNA follows: TGTGCCACCAGCAGAGACCGGGTCGGGGAGACCCAGTACTTC. Translated: CATSRDRVGETQYF.

The rearrangement joins TRBV19 to TRBJ1-1, with D maybe TRBD1 (5 bases). Germline V gene data show CDR1 as LNHDA and CDR2 as SQIVND (reference sequence). Trimming took 6 bases from V and 5 from J, leaving 13 bases between them. This CDR3 is 13 amino acids long. The DNA for the CDR3 is TGTGCCAGTAGACAGCAGGGTAGTACTGAAGCTTTCTTT. It is translated as CASRQQGSTEAFF.

The rearrangement uses TRBV5-4 and TRBJ2-1; TRBD2 might be the D (6 bases). The CDR3 runs to 14 residues. V was trimmed by 4 bases and J by 7 bases, leaving 15 bases between them. In germline, CDR1 is SGHNT, CDR2 YYREEE (reference sequence). DNA for the CDR3: TGTGCCAGCAGCACTGAGCGGGTTCGAAATGAGCAGTTCTTC. Protein sequence: CASSTERVRNEQFF. The variable domain in full, with the rest retrieved from reference TRBV5-4 and TRBJ2-1, is ETGVTQSPTHLIKTRGQQVTLRCSSQSGHNTVSWYQQALGQGPQFIFQYYREEENGRGNFPPRFSGLQFPNYSSELNVNALELDDSALYLCASSTERVRNEQFFGPGTRLTVL.

This clone was observed a handful of times. The chain links TRBV9 to TRBJ1-4; 9 bases agree with TRBD1. Trimming cost V 3 bases and J 2 bases; bases outside gene matches: 5. The germline V gene has CDR1 SGDLS and CDR2 YYNGEE. This CDR3 has 16 amino acids. CDR3 sequence: CASSAGTGRTNEKLFF. For the CDR3, the DNA is TGTGCCAGCAGCGCGGGGACAGGGCGGACTAATGAAAAACTGTTTTTT.

V is TRBV5-1 and J is TRBJ2-5; TRBD2 aligns across 9 bases. J gave up 4 bases and V 8 bases, and 9 bases lay outside the gene matches. Germline V gene lookup returns CDR1 SGHRS and CDR2 YFSETQ. CDR3 length: 14 residues. CDR3 nucleotide sequence: TGCGCCAGTCAATTGGCGGGGGGGCTAGAGACCCAGTACTTC. Protein product: CASQLAGGLETQYF.

The V call is TRBV12-5, the J call TRBJ1-3, with D uncertain. Germline V CDR1 and CDR2: LGHNT, FRNRAP. The CDR3 is made up of 14 amino acids. Trimming left V 2 bases short and J 1 base short, with 6 bases between. The CDR3 nucleotides read TGTGCTAGTGGTTTGCCGGTTTCTGGAAACACCATATATTTT. Translated, it gives CASGLPVSGNTIYF.

This clone was found once. The chain carries TRBV7-2 and TRBJ1-2; unclear D gene. CDR3 length equals 16 residues. Germline CDR1 and CDR2: SGHTA and FQGNSA. V lost 1 base to trimming and J lost 4 bases, with 16 bases between them. The CDR3 DNA follows: TGTGCCAGCAGCTTAGTGTTTGGAGCCGGATCCTATGGCTACACCTTC. This gives the protein CASSLVFGAGSYGYTF.

The V gene is TRBV7-9, the J gene TRBJ2-3; 10 bases match TRBD2. The CDR3 extends over 16 amino acids. The germline V gene encodes CDR1 SEHNR and CDR2 FQNEAQ (reference sequence). Trimming removed 4 bases from V and 6 bases from J; junction bases left unmatched: 10. CDR3 sequence reads: CASSSLAGKGADTQYF. The DNA for the CDR3 is TGTGCCAGCAGCTCACTAGCGGGGAAGGGCGCGGATACGCAGTATTTT. The full variable domain, with the rest looked up from reference TRBV7-9 and TRBJ2-3, is DTGVSQNPRHKITKRGQNVTFRCDPISEHNRLYWYRQTLGQGPEFLTYFQNEAQLEKSRLLSDRFSAERPKGSFSTLEIQRTEQGDSAMYLCASSSLAGKGADTQYFGPGTRLTVL.

This clone was picked up one time. V is TRBV2 and J is TRBJ1-5; TRBD1 aligns across 9 bases. The V and J ends lost 6 bases and 4 bases, in that order; junction bases with no gene match: 4. The germline CDR1 and CDR2 sequences are SNHLY and FYNNEI. This CDR3 region has 14 residues. In nucleotides, the CDR3 is TGTGCCAGCAGAAAAGGACAGGGGAATCAGCCCCAGCATTTT. It yields the protein CASRKGQGNQPQHF.

This clone was seen once. The V and J genes are TRBV7-8 and TRBJ2-1, with D possibly TRBD1 on 5 matching bases. The germline V and J ends were trimmed by 4 bases and 8 bases, with 18 bases remaining between them. Germline V gene data show CDR1 as SGHVS and CDR2 as FQNEAQ. This CDR3 has 15 amino acids. The DNA of the CDR3 is TGTGCCAGCAGCTCCATCCAGGGAAATGGGGATGAGCAGTTCTTC. Protein sequence: CASSSIQGNGDEQFF.

The sample holds a few counts of this clone. The chain uses TRBV29-1 and TRBJ2-3, with 8 bases lining up with TRBD2. Germline V CDR1 and CDR2: SQVTM, ANQGSEA. V shed 0 bases and J 9 bases; nucleotides not matched to a gene: 8. The CDR3 runs 14 residues. CDR3 bases: TGCAGCGTTGAAGAAGACCTAGCGGGCAAGACGCAGTATTTT. It specifies CSVEEDLAGKTQYF.

The rearrangement joins TRBV7-6 to TRBJ1-5; 9 bases align to TRBD1. Germline V CDR1 and CDR2: SGHVS, FNYEAQ. The ends lost 3 bases at V and 1 base at J; junction bases unmatched: 1. This CDR3 region has 15 residues. The CDR3 sequence is CASSLGQGSNQPQHF. The CDR3, as DNA: TGTGCCAGCAGCTTGGGACAGGGAAGCAATCAGCCCCAGCATTTT.

This sequence joins TRBV4-3 and TRBJ1-1; tentatively, D is TRBD1 (5 bases). The germline V gene has CDR1 LGHNA and CDR2 YSLEER. The CDR3 totals 13 residues. With 4 bases removed from V and 1 base from J, the gap between germline ends came to 7 bases. The CDR3 nucleotides are TGCGCCAGCAGCCGGGGGGGGAACACTGAAGCTTTCTTT. It is translated as CASSRGGNTEAFF.

As to this clone: Compared with germline, one end of the junction differs, possibly owing to a read error. Distinct nucleotide sequences in the sample also encode this CDR3. The rearrangement links TRBV7-2 to TRBJ1-6; a weak D match, TRBD1 (5 bases). CDR1 SGHTA and CDR2 FQGNSA come from the germline V gene. The CDR3 runs to 15 residues. The CDR3 region has the DNA TGTGCCAGCAGCCTGGGACTGGCCTATAATTCCCCCCTCCACTTT. This sequence encodes CASSLGLAYNSPLHF.

The chain uses TRBV6-5 and TRBJ2-7; 9 bases fit TRBD1. Trimming removed 6 bases from V and 5 bases from J; junction bases left unmatched: 11. The germline V gene has CDR1 MNHEY and CDR2 SVGAGI. The CDR3 length is 15 residues. DNA for the CDR3: TGTGCCAGCAGCACAGGGGGCGGGTTGAGGAACGAGCAGTACTTC. Its protein product is CASSTGGGLRNEQYF.

This sequence joins TRBV29-1 and TRBJ1-2, with D maybe TRBD1 (6 bases). CDR1 and CDR2 from the germline V gene are SQVTM and ANQGSEA. Trimming took 5 bases from V and 6 from J, leaving 10 bases between them. CDR3 length: 11 amino acids. The CDR3 spells CSVRTEDGYTF. DNA for the CDR3: TGCAGCGTTCGGACAGAAGATGGCTACACCTTC.

The rearrangement joins TRBV30 to TRBJ1-5, with D perhaps matching TRBD1 (6 bases). This CDR3 has 15 amino acids. The ends were cut back, 3 bases at V and 3 bases at J, with 15 bases in the middle. Germline values: CDR1 GTSNPN, CDR2 SVGIG (reference sequence). This CDR3 is CAWRASGQINQPQHF. As DNA, the CDR3 is TGTGCCTGGAGAGCCTCCGGACAGATCAATCAGCCCCAGCATTTT.

This clone has a single count. V usage is TRBV6-5 and J usage is TRBJ2-7; 9 nucleotides align to TRBD1. The V gene's germline CDR1 is MNHEY and CDR2 SVGAGI. The V and J ends lost 4 bases and 1 base, in that order; junction bases with no gene match: 8. The CDR3 has 16 amino acids. This CDR3 is CASSSRRQGGSYEQYF. The CDR3 coding sequence is TGTGCCAGCAGTTCAAGACGACAGGGGGGGTCCTACGAGCAGTACTTC.

This clone was detected once. The chain uses TRBV15 and TRBJ1-4; D unresolved. V was cut by 1 base and J by 4 bases, with 13 bases left in between. The CDR3 covers 16 residues. Germline CDR1 reads LNHNV; CDR2 reads YYDKDF (reference sequence). CDR3 loop: CATSRGRRQVNEKLFF. The CDR3 DNA is TGTGCCACCAGCAGAGGCCGCAGGCAGGTTAATGAAAAACTGTTTTTT.

This chain links TRBV1 with TRBJ1-2. TRBV1 is classified as a pseudogene. CDR3 size: 17 residues. The chain's CDR3 is CTSSQGVREGTYKGYTF. As DNA, the CDR3 is TGCACCAGCAGCCAAGGGGTACGGGAGGGAACCTACAAGGGCTACACCTTC.

The J gene is TRBJ2-1, the V gene TRBV10-3; D possibly corresponds to TRBD2 (5 bases). V lost 5 bases to trimming and J lost 8 bases, with 10 bases between them. Germline V CDR1 and CDR2: ENHRY, SYGVKD. The length of the CDR3 is 12 residues. The CDR3 DNA reads as TGTGCCATCAGTTTGGCCGGGGATGAGCAGTTCTTC. It specifies CAISLAGDEQFF.

V gene TRBV29-1 combines with J gene TRBJ1-1, with TRBD1 identical over 7 bases. In germline, CDR1 is SQVTM, CDR2 ANQGSEA. Trimming cost V 7 bases and J 1 base; bases outside gene matches: 3. The CDR3 runs to 12 residues. CDR3 sequence (DNA): TGCAGCGCTGGGGACAGGAACACTGAAGCTTTCTTT. Translation gives CSAGDRNTEAFF.

This sequence joins TRBV29-1 and TRBJ1-2; 7 bases are a match to TRBD1. CDR1 and CDR2 from the germline V gene are SQVTM and ANQGSEA. The CDR3 totals 11 residues. Trimming cost V 4 bases and J 7 bases; bases outside gene matches: 3. The CDR3, as DNA: TGCAGCGTTGGACAGGGTGGTGGCTACACCTTC. This codes for CSVGQGGGYTF.